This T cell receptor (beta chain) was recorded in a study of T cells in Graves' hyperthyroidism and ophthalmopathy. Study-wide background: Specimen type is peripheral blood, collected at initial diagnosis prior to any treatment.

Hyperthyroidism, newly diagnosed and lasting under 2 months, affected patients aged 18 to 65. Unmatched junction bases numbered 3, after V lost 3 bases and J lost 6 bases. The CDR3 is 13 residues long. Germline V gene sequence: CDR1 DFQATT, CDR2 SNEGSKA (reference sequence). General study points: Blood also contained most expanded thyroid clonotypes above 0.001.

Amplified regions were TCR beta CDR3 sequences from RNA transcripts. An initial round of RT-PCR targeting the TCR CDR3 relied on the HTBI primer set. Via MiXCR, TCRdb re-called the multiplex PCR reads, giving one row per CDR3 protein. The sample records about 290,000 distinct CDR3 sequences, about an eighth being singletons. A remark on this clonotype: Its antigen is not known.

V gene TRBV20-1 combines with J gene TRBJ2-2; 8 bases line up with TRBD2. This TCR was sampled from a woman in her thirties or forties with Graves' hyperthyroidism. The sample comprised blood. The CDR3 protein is CSASGRVSGELFF. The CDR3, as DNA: TGCAGTGCTAGCGGGAGGGTATCCGGGGAGCTGTTTTTT.